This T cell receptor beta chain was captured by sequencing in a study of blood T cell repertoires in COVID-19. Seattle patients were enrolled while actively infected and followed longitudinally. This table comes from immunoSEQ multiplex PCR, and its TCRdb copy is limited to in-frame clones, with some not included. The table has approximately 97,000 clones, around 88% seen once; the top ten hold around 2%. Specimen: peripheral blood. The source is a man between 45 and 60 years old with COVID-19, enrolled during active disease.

This CDR3 is CASSPYRGRSTEAFF. CDR3 sequence (DNA): TGTGCCAGCAGCCCCTACAGGGGGAGGAGTACTGAAGCTTTCTTT. The chain joins TRBV7-2 to TRBJ1-1; 8 bases are shared with TRBD1. The CDR3 loop spans 15 amino acids. From germline, CDR1 is SGHTA and CDR2 FQGNSA. Trimming removed 5 bases from V and 5 bases from J; junction bases left unmatched: 10.